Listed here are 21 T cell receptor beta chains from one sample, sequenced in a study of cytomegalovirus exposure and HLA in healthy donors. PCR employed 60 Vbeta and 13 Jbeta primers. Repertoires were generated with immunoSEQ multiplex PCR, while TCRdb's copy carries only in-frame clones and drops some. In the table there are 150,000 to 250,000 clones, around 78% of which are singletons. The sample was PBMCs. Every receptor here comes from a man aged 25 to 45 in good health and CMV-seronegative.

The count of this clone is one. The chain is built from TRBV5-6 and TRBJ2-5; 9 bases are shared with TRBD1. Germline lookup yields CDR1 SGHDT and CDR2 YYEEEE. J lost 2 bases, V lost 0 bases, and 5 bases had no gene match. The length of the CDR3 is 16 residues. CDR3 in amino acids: CASSLGFDRGQETQYF. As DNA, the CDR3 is TGTGCCAGCAGCTTGGGCTTCGACAGGGGGCAAGAGACCCAGTACTTC. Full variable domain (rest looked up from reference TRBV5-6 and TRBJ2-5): DAGVTQSPTHLIKTRGQQVTLRCSPKSGHDTVSWYQQALGQGPQFIFQYYEEEERQRGNFPDRFSGHQFPNYSSELNVNALLLGDSALYLCASSLGFDRGQETQYFGPGTRLLVL.

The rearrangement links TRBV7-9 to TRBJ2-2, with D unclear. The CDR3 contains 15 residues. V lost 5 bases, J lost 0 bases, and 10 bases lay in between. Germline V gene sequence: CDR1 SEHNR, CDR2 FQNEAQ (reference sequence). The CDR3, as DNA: TGTGCCAGCAGCGTTCGAGGTCCGAACACCGGGGAGCTGTTTTTT. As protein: CASSVRGPNTGELFF.

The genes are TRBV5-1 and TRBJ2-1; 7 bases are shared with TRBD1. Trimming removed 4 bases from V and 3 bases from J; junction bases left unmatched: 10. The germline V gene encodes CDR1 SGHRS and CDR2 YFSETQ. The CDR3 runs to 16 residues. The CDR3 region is CASSKTGTVFYNEQFF. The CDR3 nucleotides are TGCGCCAGCAGCAAAACCGGGACAGTCTTCTACAATGAGCAGTTCTTC.

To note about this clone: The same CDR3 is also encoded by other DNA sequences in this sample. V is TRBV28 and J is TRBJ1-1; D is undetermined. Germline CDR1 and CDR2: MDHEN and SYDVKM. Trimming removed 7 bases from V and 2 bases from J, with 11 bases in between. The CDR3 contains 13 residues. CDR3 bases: TGTGCCAGCATTGGCGGATCCAACACTGAAGCTTTCTTT. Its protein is CASIGGSNTEAFF.

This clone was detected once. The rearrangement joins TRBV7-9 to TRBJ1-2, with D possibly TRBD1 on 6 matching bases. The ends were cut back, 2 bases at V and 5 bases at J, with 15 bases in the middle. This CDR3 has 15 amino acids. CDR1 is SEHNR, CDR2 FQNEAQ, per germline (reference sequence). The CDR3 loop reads CASSLYREGLYGYTF. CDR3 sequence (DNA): TGTGCCAGCAGCTTATACAGGGAGGGTTTGTATGGCTACACCTTC.

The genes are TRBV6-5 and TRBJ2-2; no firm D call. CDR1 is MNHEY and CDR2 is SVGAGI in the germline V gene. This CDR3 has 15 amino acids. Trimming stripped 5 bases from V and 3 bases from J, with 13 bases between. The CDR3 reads CASSHQLQYTGELFF. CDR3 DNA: TGTGCCAGCAGTCACCAGCTACAGTACACCGGGGAGCTGTTTTTT.

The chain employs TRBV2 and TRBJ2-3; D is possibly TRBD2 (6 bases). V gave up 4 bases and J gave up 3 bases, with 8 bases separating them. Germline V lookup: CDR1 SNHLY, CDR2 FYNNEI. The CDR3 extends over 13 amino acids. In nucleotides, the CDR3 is TGTGCCAGCAGTGGCCGGGGGACAGATACGCAGTATTTT. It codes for CASSGRGTDTQYF. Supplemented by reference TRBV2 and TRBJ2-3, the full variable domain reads EPEVTQTPSHQVTQMGQEVILRCVPISNHLYFYWYRQILGQKVEFLVSFYNNEISEKSEIFDDQFSVERPDGSNFTLKIRSTKLEDSAMYFCASSGRGTDTQYFGPGTRLTVL.

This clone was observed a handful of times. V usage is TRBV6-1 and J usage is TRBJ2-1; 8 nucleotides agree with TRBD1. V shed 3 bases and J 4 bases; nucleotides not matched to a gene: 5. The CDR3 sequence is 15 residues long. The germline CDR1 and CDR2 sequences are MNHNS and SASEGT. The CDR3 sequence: CASSDRGLGYNEQFF. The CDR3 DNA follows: TGTGCCAGCAGTGACAGGGGGCTGGGTTACAATGAGCAGTTCTTC.

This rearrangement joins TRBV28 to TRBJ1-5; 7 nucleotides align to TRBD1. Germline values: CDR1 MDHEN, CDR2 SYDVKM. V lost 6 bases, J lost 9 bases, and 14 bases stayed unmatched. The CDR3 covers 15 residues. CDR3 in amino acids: CASRAPQGVSGPQHF. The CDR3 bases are TGTGCCAGCAGGGCGCCCCAGGGGGTCAGCGGGCCCCAGCATTTT.

This CDR3 is CASRLGLAGYNEQFF. The CDR3 DNA reads TGTGCCAGCAGGCTGGGACTAGCGGGCTACAATGAGCAGTTCTTC. The chain couples TRBV27 to TRBJ2-1, with TRBD2 matching 12 bases. The CDR3 spans 15 residues. Germline CDR1 and CDR2: MNHEY and SMNVEV (reference sequence). V was clipped by 6 bases and J by 3 bases; unmatched bases: 3.

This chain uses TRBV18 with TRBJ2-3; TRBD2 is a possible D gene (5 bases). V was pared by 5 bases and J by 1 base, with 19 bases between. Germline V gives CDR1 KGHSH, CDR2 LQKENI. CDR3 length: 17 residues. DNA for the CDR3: TGTGCCAGCTCAAGGGTGGAACTAGTGTTACGCACAGATACGCAGTATTTT. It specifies CASSRVELVLRTDTQYF.

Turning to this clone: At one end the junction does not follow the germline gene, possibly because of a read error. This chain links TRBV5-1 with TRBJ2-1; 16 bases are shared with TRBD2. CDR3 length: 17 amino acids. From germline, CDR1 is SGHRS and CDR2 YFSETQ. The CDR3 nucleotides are TGCGCCAGCAGCCCGGGACTAGCGGGAGGGGACAACAATGAACAGTTCTTC. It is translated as CASSPGLAGGDNNEQFF.

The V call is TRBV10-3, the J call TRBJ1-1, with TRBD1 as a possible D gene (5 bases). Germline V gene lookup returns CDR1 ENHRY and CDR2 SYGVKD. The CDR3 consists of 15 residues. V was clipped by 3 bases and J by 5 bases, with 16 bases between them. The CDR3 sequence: CAISDPSKEGTEAFF. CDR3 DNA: TGTGCCATCAGTGACCCCTCTAAGGAGGGGACTGAAGCTTTCTTT.

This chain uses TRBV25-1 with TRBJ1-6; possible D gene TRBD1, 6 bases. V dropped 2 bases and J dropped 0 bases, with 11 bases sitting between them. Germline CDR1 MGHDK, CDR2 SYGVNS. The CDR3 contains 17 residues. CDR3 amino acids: CASSEGQPSSYNSPLHF. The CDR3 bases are TGTGCCAGCAGTGAAGGACAGCCGAGCTCCTATAATTCACCCCTCCACTTT.

The CDR3 DNA is TGTGCCAGCAGCGTAGACCAGAAAAACTATGGCTACACCTTC. This translates into CASSVDQKNYGYTF. The chain employs TRBV9 and TRBJ1-2, with unresolved D. The length of the CDR3 is 14 residues. Between the trimmed V and J ends, which lost 0 bases and 2 bases, there was a span of 8 bases. The germline V gene has CDR1 SGDLS and CDR2 YYNGEE.

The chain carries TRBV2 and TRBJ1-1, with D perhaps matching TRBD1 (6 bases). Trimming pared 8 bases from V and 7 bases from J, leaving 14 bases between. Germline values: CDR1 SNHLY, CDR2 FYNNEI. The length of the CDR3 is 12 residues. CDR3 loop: CASPTGQYEAFF. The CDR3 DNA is TGTGCCAGCCCAACTGGACAGTATGAAGCTTTCTTT.

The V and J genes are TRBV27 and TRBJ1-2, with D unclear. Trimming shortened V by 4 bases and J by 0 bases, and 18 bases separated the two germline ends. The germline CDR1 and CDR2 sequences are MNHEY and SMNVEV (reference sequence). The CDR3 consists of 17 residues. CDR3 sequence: CASSYYGEKTTNYGYTF. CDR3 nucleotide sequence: TGTGCCAGCAGTTACTACGGGGAGAAGACTACTAACTATGGCTACACCTTC.

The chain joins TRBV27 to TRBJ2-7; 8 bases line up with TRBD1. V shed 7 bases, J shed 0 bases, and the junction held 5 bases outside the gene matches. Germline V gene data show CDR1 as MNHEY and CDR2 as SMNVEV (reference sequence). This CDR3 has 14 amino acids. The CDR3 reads CASTRDRSSYEQYF. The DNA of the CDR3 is TGTGCCAGCACCCGGGACAGGAGCTCCTACGAGCAGTACTTC.

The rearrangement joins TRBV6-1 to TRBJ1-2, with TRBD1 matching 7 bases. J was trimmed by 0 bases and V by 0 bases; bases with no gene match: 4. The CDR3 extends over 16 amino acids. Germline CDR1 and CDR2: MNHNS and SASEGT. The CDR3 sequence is CASSEAGTVPNYGYTF. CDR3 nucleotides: TGTGCCAGCAGTGAAGCGGGGACAGTTCCTAACTATGGCTACACCTTC.

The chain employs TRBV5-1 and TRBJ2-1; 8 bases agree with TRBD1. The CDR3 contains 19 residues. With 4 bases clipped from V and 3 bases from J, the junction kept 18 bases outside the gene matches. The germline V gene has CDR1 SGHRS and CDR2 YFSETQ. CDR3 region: CASSLRALEQGVGYNEQFF. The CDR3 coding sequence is TGCGCCAGCAGCCTGAGAGCCTTAGAACAGGGGGTCGGCTACAATGAGCAGTTCTTC.

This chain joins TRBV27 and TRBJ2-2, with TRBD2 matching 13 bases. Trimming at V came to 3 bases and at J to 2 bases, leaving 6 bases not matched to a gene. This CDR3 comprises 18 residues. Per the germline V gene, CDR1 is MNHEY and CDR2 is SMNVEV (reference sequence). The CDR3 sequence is CASSFYGTSGINTGELFF. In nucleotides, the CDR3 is TGTGCCAGCAGTTTTTATGGGACTAGCGGGATCAACACCGGGGAGCTGTTTTTT.